The T cell receptor beta chain described here comes from a study of T-cell reconstitution after alpha-beta-depleted transplantation in children. Study results and limitations: Several hundred graft clones that had expanded were reportedly the source of alpha-beta T cells about two months after transplant.

Unique molecular identifiers were used to barcode this TCRbeta library. TCRdb analysed the PCR reads with MiXCR anew, one entry per CDR3 protein. The data show a few hundred thousand distinct CDR3 sequences, about 26% seen once. Per the germline V gene, CDR1 is SQVTM and CDR2 is ANQGSEA. The CDR3 has 12 residues. J was trimmed by 10 bases and V by 3 bases; bases with no gene match: 5. About this clonotype itself: The antigen is undetermined.

This chain joins TRBV29-1 and TRBJ2-1, with TRBD2 matching 8 bases. The source is a girl aged 2 to 10 with Fanconi anemia, due to receive a stem cell transplant. The material was PBMCs, obtained before TCRalphabeta/CD19-depleted stem cell transplant. The CDR3 region is CSVEGLVREQFF. DNA of the CDR3: TGCAGCGTTGAGGGACTAGTTCGCGAGCAGTTCTTC.